The TCR beta chain described here comes from a study of OX40 agonist ivuxolimab in advanced cancers. Points from the study as a whole: Still undetermined is the antigen specificity of the expanded peripheral T cells. Certain nonresponding patients likewise had low normalized T-cell clonal expansion.

In the case of this clone: Its matching antigen is unknown.

TCRdb's copy holds only in-frame clones and misses some; the assay was immunoSEQ multiplex PCR. Of over 100,000 clones listed, just over 90% are singletons. Trimming shortened V by 3 bases and J by 0 bases, and 9 bases separated the two germline ends. Germline V lookup: CDR1 LGHNA, CDR2 YNFKEQ. The CDR3 extends over 15 amino acids. Anyone with autoimmune disease history or systemic immunosuppression was excluded. Sequenced material: CD4+ or CD8+ T cells sorted from blood, taken in a trial of the OX40 agonist ivuxolimab. This chain links TRBV4-2 with TRBJ1-5, with unresolved D. This clonotype was sampled from an adult with an advanced solid tumor such as melanoma, head and neck, liver or kidney cancer. The CDR3 is CASSQALDSNQPQHF. The DNA of the CDR3 is TGTGCCAGCAGCCAGGCCCTAGATAGCAATCAGCCCCAGCATTTT.